The clone carrying this T cell receptor beta chain was found a few times. Its antigen remains unidentified. V was pared by 1 base and J by 1 base, with 12 bases between. The CDR3 extends over 16 amino acids. Germline loops: CDR1 SGHAT, CDR2 FQNNGV. The data belong to a study of beta chain features in type 1 diabetes. Overall study context: Healthy donors resembled patients in age, gender and cell yields.

Study results and limitations: Sequencing of cDNA might inflate the share of cells that strongly express TCR. The study found fewer insertions and more deletions at VDJ junctions in type 1 diabetes patients. All four CD4+ subsets from Type 1 diabetes patients carried moderately but significantly shorter TCRB CDR3s.

All of the isolated RNA was reverse transcribed, so expressed TCRB transcripts were sequenced. Sequencing was performed with immunoSEQ multiplex PCR; in TCRdb, only in-frame clones are kept and a portion is missing. Of over 150,000 clones in the sample, approximately 8% were seen once. What was sequenced was central memory CD4+ T cells from blood. The gene calls are TRBV11-2 and TRBJ2-3; possibly TRBD1 for D (6 bases). The clonotype comes from a man in his late teens or twenties with type 1 diabetes. In nucleotides, the CDR3 is TGTGCCAGCAGCTTAGGTCTGGACAGACGCACAGATACGCAGTATTTT. Its translation: CASSLGLDRRTDTQYF.